This record concerns one T cell receptor beta chain sequence. Its antigen has not been determined. These data belong to a study of cytomegalovirus exposure and HLA in healthy donors listed by TCRdb under 2017. Study-wide context: An earlier analysis of around 600 of the donors reported about 250 Gb of sequence data and more than 90 million unique TCR beta sequences from roughly 180 million T cells. An early release that covered about 600 HLA-typed donors contained around 300 gigabases of sequencing data and tens of millions of unique TCR sequences. The genetic ancestry cluster associated with self-reported Caucasian donors included about 81% of the 398 genotyped donors. The study was designed to test whether signatures of past pathogen exposure could be identified by cataloging public T cell receptors. The T cell repertoires of 666 subjects were profiled by immunosequencing and related to cytomegalovirus serostatus. In addition to the first cohort of several hundred subjects, a separate validation cohort of 130 or so different subjects was used. The study combined high-throughput TCR immunosequencing, statistical association of individual TCRs with disease status, and machine learning to predict cytomegalovirus infection status. A later analysis re-analyzed previously published TCR beta repertoires from several hundred donors and added high-resolution HLA genotyping to study TCR occurrence patterns. In the later analysis, no new phenotypic data were used to find candidate immune exposures; instead, reliance was placed on TCR beta sequences and their occurrence across donors. In an earlier analysis of about 590 of the donors, high-throughput TCR beta sequencing was used to judge whether each TCR beta V gene segment behaved as functional or pseudogenic. Alongside the repertoire data, information on donor age, sex, ethnicity and CMV serostatus was compiled. A later genetic analysis used genome-wide SNP genotypes for about 60% of the 666 donors, treating that subset as a discovery cohort. All discovery cohort repertoires had been generated using a single sequencing platform. Both class I and class II loci were covered by HLA typing, at four-digit resolution. The number of typed donors differed by locus: roughly 629-630 for A, B, C, DRB1 and DQB1; approximately 540 for DQA1; around 610 for DPA1; and 450 to 480 for DPB1. Because of strong linkage in the cohort, four or five DR-DQ haplotypes were treated as single units for association and clustering. Among under 450 genotyped donors of the cohort, an average of around 240,000 unique TCR beta nucleotide sequences were sequenced per donor, 15% to 20% of them non-productive.

The research as a whole found: The sequencing pipeline was judged likely to have produced a cluster of highly shared sequence variants as a technical artifact. Compared with the approximately 600-donor mean, donors in an Asian-associated ancestry cluster had fewer N-insertions in productive TCRs, according to a later genetic analysis. In an earlier analysis of 587 of the donors, most TCR beta V segments appeared in productive rearrangements about 87% or about 30% of the time, broadly matching IMGT annotations. In a later analysis, TCR association rates were found to vary across HLA loci, with the most associated TCRs seen for DRB1 alleles and the fewest for HLA-C alleles. A further reported finding was that TCR beta sequences accurately predicted the HLA-A and HLA-B alleles for most subjects in the first cohort. In a later analysis, HLA-associated TCR beta chains showed more clonal expansion and lower generation probabilities than non-associated chains that were equally common. HLA typing was unavailable for some donors at each locus, so association tests used only the typed subset. Some IMGT-functional V segments, including TRBV6-2 and TRBV6-3, could not be told apart with the 87-base-pair reads, so those segments were excluded. A later genetic analysis associated a missense DCLRE1C variant with V-gene and J-gene trimming of TCR beta chains, and an independent cohort replicated the association. According to a later analysis, most CMV-associated TCR beta chains appeared to be HLA-restricted, and the HLA associations seemed to be driven largely by CMV exposure. Linkage disequilibrium might explain the correlated functional status among segregating V segments, but an unknown experimental factor could not be excluded. While some public TCRs were present in many individuals, most TCR sequences turned up only very rarely across donors. The authors suggested that the approach could potentially be generalized to other disease states and immunological phenotypes. For the cohort, immune exposure information was limited to CMV serostatus. In both the original and validation cohorts, the classifier was reported to diagnose cytomegalovirus status with high specificity and sensitivity. Presence/absence analyses assumed roughly uniform sequencing depth across donors, an assumption that may not hold. Several of the top co-occurrence clusters appeared to be linked to parvovirus B19, influenza, CMV and Epstein-Barr virus, according to a later analysis. The study gave a list of around 170 TCR beta chains associated with cytomegalovirus. At a false discovery rate of 0.05, a later analysis linked under 20,000 TCR beta sequences to specific HLA alleles. This cohort had only TCR beta chains sequenced, and the lack of alpha or paired-chain data limited which features could be detected. A few of the identified cytomegalovirus-associated TCR beta chains were confirmed in vitro to be specific for cytomegalovirus antigens. Strong co-occurrence of HLA alleles, especially DR and DQ, made assigning TCR associations to individual alleles difficult. Because counts were too low, more than 15 rarely observed V segments, including chromosome 9 orphons, were left out of the earlier analysis of roughly 600 of the donors.

The cohort consisted of hundreds of healthy bone marrow donors. All cohort members were sampled while nominally healthy, although unrecorded immune exposures were likely present. The donor tested CMV seronegative and was one of the 352 seronegative cohort members. Each donor provided a peripheral blood sample, and peripheral blood mononuclear cells were used for TCR beta sequencing. Genomic DNA extraction from the blood cell samples was performed with the Qiagen DNeasy Blood Extraction Kit. Per the germline V gene (reference sequence), SGHNT is the CDR1 and YYREEE is the CDR2. There are 16 amino acids in the CDR3, from cysteine to phenylalanine inclusive. Of all the DNA, just the CDR3 is kept, 48 bases in frame from base 1. Relative to germline, V is missing 0 bases and J is missing 4 bases, with 7 bases of the junction outside any gene match. Library preparation used the immunoSEQ multiplex PCR assay. For the multiplex PCR, a mixture combining 60 forward primers for TCR Vbeta segments and 13 reverse primers for TCR Jbeta segments was used. The CDR3 region of rearranged TCR beta genes was amplified from genomic DNA with a multiplex PCR assay. Amplified TCR beta libraries were sequenced as 87-base-pair reads on the Illumina HiSeq System. Under the source paper's analysis protocol: In a later analysis, 70 million to 95 million unique TCR beta chains were counted across the roughly 610 repertoires, and around 10 million of these chains were shared by at least two donors. Raw reads were error-corrected and collapsed into unique sequences by a nearest-neighbor algorithm in which closely related sequences were merged to remove PCR and sequencing errors. V, D and J gene segments were assigned by aligning CDR3 sequences to IMGT reference sequences. Each retained sequence needed at least a six-nucleotide match to both a V gene segment and a J gene segment. A rearrangement counted as productive if the CDR3 had no stop codons and remained in frame with V and J, and every other rearrangement counted as non-productive. CDR3 was defined according to IMGT convention as the region running from the second conserved V-encoded cysteine to the conserved J-encoded phenylalanine. The earlier analysis of a few hundred of the donors excluded any sequence lacking an unambiguous match to a single V gene segment. In an earlier analysis of 500 to 750 of the donors, V segments were called functional above 56.7% productive rearrangements and were called segregating when the between-donor standard deviation exceeded 5%. A statistical classification framework was built to diagnose cytomegalovirus status from the catalog of TCR beta chain sequences. In a later analysis, TCR nucleotide sequences were compared against IMGT/GENE-DB human TR gene sequences so that V and J genes could be assigned. Using the TCRdist pipeline, a later analysis assigned CDR3 sequences along with most-parsimonious VDJ recombination scenarios. A later analysis defined each TCR beta chain by its CDR3 amino acid sequence plus V-gene family, and excluded reads lacking a unique V-gene family. A later analysis removed roughly 590 highly shared, low-generation-probability nucleotide sequences to deal with suspected cross-contamination and a sequencing artifact. A later analysis calculated a clonal expansion index for each public chain from normalized within-repertoire ranks of inferred template counts. In a later analysis, generation probabilities were computed with a VDJ recombination model fitted to out-of-frame rearrangements, and the resulting probabilities were checked against IGoR. A later analysis scored TCR-TCR, TCR-HLA and TCR-CMV co-occurrence with hypergeometric tests, applying a repertoire-size bias correction to TCR pairs. To estimate false discovery rates, a later analysis permuted the HLA or CMV assignments 20 times. In a later analysis, co-occurring TCRs were grouped using DBSCAN, and TCRdist sequence similarity was added for clustering within HLA-allele-positive subsets. Repertoires with fewer than 30,000 or more than 120,000 public chains, plus five repertoires with anomalous nucleotide sharing, were excluded from co-occurrence clustering. TCRdb took over this immuneACCESS table, retaining in-frame rearrangements with V and J assigned. Such tables are incomplete; in checked studies, under half of the missing clones stem from an unresolved V gene, and the remainder is unexplained. V and J calls and clone size come straight from that table; D and trimming were deduced from the DNA. Per the sample table, the count is roughly 120,000 clones. The ten most abundant clones make up 2% to 2.5% of the sample.

Sequencing was performed on PBMCs. Recombination linked TRBV5-4 to TRBJ2-1; 7 central bases correspond to TRBD2. The receptor's source is a middle-aged man in good health and CMV-seronegative. The CDR3 protein sequence reads: CASSLVRLADYNEQFF. The sequenced DNA: TGTGCCAGCAGCTTGGTCCGGCTAGCGGATTACAATGAGCAGTTCTTC.